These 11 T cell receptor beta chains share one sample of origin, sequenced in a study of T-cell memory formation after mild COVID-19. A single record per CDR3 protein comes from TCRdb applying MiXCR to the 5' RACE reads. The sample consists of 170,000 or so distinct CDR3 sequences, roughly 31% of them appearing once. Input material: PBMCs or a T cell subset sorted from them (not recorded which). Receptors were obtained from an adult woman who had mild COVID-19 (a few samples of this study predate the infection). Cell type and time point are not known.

CDR3 in DNA: TGTGCCAGCAGGGCCACAGCTCTAGGATACTACGAGCAGTACTTC. This encodes CASRATALGYYEQYF. The J gene is TRBJ2-7, the V gene TRBV25-1, with unresolved D. The CDR3 is made up of 15 amino acids. Trimming took 6 bases from V and 3 from J, leaving 18 bases between them. Germline loops: CDR1 MGHDK, CDR2 SYGVNS.

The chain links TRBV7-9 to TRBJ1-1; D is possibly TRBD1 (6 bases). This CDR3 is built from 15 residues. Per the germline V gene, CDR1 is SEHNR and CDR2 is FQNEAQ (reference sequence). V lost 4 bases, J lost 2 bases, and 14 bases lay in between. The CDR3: CASSWRGQLNTEAFF. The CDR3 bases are TGTGCCAGCAGCTGGCGGGGACAACTAAACACTGAAGCTTTCTTT. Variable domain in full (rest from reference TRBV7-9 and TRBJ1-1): DTGVSQNPRHKITKRGQNVTFRCDPISEHNRLYWYRQTLGQGPEFLTYFQNEAQLEKSRLLSDRFSAERPKGSFSTLEIQRTEQGDSAMYLCASSWRGQLNTEAFFGQGTRLTVV.

The CDR3 loop reads CASSSPGRNTEAFF. CDR3 sequence (DNA): TGTGCCAGCAGCTCCCCGGGACGGAACACTGAAGCTTTCTTT. The rearrangement joins TRBV5-5 to TRBJ1-1; perhaps TRBD1 as D (5 bases). The CDR3 consists of 14 residues. The germline V and J ends were trimmed by 3 bases and 1 base, with 10 bases remaining between them. CDR1 is SGHKS, CDR2 YYEKEE, per germline (reference sequence).

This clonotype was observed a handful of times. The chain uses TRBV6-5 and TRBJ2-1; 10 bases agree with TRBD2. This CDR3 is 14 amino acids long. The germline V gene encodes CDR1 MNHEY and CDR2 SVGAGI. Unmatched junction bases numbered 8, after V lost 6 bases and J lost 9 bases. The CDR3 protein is CASRTRLAGGEQFF. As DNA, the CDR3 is TGTGCCAGCAGAACCCGACTAGCGGGCGGTGAGCAGTTCTTC.

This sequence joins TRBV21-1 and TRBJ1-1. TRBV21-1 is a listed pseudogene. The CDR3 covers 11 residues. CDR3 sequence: CASSNGTEAFF. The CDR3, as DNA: TGTGCCAGCAGCAATGGTACTGAAGCTTTCTTT.

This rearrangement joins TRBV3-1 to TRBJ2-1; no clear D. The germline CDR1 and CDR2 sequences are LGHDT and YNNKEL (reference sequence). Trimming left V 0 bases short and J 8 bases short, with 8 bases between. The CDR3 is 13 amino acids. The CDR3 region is CASSQDLEYEQFF. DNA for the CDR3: TGTGCCAGCAGCCAAGATTTAGAGTATGAGCAGTTCTTC.

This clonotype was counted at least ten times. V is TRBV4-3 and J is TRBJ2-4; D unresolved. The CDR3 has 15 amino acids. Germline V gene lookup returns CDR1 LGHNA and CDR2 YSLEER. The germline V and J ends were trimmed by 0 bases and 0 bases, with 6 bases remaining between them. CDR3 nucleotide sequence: TGCGCCAGCAGCCAAGACGGGCTAGCCAAAAACATTCAGTACTTC. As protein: CASSQDGLAKNIQYF.

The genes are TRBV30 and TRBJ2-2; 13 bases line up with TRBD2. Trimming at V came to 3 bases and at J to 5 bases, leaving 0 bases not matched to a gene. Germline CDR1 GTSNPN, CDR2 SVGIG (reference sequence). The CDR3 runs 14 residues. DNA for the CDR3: TGTGCCTGGAGACTAGCGGGGGGGACCGGGGAGCTGTTTTTT. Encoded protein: CAWRLAGGTGELFF. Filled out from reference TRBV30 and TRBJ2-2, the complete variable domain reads SQTIHQWPATLVQPVGSPLSLECTVEGTSNPNLYWYRQAAGRGLQLLFYSVGIGQISSEVPQNLSASRPQDRQFILSSKKLLLSDSGFYLCAWRLAGGTGELFFGEGSRLTVL.

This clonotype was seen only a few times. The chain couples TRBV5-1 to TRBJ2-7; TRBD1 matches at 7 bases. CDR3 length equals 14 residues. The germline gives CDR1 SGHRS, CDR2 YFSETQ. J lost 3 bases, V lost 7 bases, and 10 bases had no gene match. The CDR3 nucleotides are TGCGCCAGCGCGACAGGGAGATGGGGCTACGAGCAGTACTTC. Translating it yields CASATGRWGYEQYF.

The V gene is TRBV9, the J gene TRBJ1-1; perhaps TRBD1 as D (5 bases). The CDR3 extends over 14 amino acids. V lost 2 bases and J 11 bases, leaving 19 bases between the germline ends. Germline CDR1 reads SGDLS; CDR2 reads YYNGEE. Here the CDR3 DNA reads TGTGCCAGCAGCGTGAATGCATTCCTGGGGGAGGCTTTCTTT. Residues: CASSVNAFLGEAFF. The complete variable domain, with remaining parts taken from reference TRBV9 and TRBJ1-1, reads DSGVTQTPKHLITATGQRVTLRCSPRSGDLSVYWYQQSLDQGLQFLIQYYNGEERAKGNILERFSAQQFPDLHSELNLSSLELGDSALYFCASSVNAFLGEAFFGQGTRLTVV.

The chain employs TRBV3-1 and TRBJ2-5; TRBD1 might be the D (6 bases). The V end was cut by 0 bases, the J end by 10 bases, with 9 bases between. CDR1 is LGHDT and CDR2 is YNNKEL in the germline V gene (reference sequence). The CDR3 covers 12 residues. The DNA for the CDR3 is TGTGCCAGCAGCCAAGATCGAGGGGGCCAGTACTTC. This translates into CASSQDRGGQYF.